The clone carrying this T cell receptor beta chain was counted between two and nine times. The data were obtained in a study of Tregs in tolerant kidney transplant recipients. This CDR3 is 10 amino acids long. V was trimmed by 9 bases and J by 4 bases, leaving 6 bases between them. Germline CDR1 reads MDHEN; CDR2 reads SYDVKM. The table came from immunoSEQ multiplex PCR; TCRdb's copy has only in-frame clones and leaves some out. The data contain 90,000 to 130,000 clones, 90% of them singletons. The sequence derives from a human donor who received a combined kidney and bone marrow transplant. V gene TRBV28 combines with J gene TRBJ1-2, with no clear D. This sample comprised CD4+ T cells from blood, obtained before the transplant. The CDR3 DNA reads TGTGCCAGTCGCGGCTATGGCTACACCTTC. This encodes CASRGYGYTF.